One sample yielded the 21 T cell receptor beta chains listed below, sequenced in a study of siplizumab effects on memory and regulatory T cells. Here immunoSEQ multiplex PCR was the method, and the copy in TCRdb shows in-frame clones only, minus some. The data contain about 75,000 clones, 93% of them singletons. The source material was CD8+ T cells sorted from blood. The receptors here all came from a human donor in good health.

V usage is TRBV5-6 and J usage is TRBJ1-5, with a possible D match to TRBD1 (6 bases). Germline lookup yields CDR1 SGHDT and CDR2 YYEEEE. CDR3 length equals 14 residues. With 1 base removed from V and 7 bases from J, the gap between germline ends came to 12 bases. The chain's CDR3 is CASSLWGAGQPQHF. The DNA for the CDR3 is TGTGCCAGCAGCTTGTGGGGGGCAGGGCAGCCCCAGCATTTT.

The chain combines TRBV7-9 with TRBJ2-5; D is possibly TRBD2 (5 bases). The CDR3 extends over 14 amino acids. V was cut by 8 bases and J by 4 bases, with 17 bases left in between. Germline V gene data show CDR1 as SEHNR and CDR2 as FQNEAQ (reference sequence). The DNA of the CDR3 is TGTGCCAGCGTGGGCGGGCCCACAGTAGAGACCCAGTACTTC. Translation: CASVGGPTVETQYF.

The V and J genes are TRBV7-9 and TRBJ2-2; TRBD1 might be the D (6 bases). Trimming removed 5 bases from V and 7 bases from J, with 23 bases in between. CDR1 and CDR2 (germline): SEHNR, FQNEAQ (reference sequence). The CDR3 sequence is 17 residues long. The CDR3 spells CASSTGTWPYLGGELFF. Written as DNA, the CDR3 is TGTGCCAGCAGCACCGGGACATGGCCCTACCTTGGCGGGGAGCTGTTTTTT.

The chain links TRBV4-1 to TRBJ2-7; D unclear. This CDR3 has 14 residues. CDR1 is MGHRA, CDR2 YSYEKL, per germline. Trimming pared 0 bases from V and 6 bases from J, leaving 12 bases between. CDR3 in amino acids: CASSQERVRSEQYF. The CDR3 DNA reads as TGCGCCAGCAGCCAAGAAAGGGTTAGGAGCGAGCAGTACTTC.

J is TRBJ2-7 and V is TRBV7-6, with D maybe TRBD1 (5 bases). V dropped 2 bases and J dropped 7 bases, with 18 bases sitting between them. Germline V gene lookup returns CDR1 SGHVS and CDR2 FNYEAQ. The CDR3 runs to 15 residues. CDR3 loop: CASSLIIDSSSEQYF. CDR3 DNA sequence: TGTGCCAGCAGCTTAATAATCGACAGCAGTTCTGAGCAGTACTTC. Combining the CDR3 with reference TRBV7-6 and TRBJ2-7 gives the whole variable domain GAGVSQSPRYKVTKRGQDVALRCDPISGHVSLYWYRQALGQGPEFLTYFNYEAQQDKSGLPNDRFSAERPEGSISTLTIQRTEQRDSAMYRCASSLIIDSSSEQYFGPGTRLTVT.

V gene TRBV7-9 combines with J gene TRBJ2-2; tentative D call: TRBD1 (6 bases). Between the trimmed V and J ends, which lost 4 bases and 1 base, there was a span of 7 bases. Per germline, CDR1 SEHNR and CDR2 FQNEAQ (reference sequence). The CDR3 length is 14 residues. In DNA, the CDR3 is TGTGCCAGCAGCTCACAGGGGAACACCGGGGAGCTGTTTTTT. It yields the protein CASSSQGNTGELFF.

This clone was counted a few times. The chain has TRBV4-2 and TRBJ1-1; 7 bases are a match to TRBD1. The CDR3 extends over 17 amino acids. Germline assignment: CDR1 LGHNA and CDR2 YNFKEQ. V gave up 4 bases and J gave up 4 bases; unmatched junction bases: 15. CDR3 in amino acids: CASSPTLGQVGGTEAFF. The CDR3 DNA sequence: TGTGCCAGCAGCCCTACTCTAGGACAGGTGGGAGGCACTGAAGCTTTCTTT.

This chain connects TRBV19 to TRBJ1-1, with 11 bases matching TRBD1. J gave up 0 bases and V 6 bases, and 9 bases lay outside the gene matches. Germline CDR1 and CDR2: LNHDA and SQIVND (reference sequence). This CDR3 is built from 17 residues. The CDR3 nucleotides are TGTGCCAGTAGGACGGACAGGGGGCCTATTATGAACACTGAAGCTTTCTTT. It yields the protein CASRTDRGPIMNTEAFF.

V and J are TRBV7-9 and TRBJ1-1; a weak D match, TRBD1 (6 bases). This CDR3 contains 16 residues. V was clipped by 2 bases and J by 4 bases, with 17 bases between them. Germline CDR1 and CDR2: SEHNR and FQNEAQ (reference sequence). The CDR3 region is CASSLKNGEDSTEAFF. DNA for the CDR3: TGTGCCAGCAGCTTAAAAAACGGCGAGGACAGCACTGAAGCTTTCTTT. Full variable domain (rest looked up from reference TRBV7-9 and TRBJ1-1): DTGVSQNPRHKITKRGQNVTFRCDPISEHNRLYWYRQTLGQGPEFLTYFQNEAQLEKSRLLSDRFSAERPKGSFSTLEIQRTEQGDSAMYLCASSLKNGEDSTEAFFGQGTRLTVV.

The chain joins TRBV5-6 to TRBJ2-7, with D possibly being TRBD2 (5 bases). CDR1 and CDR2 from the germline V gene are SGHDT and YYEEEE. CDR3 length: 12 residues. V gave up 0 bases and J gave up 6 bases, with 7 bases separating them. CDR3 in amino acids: CASSLDEGEQYF. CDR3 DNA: TGTGCCAGCAGCTTGGATGAGGGCGAGCAGTACTTC.

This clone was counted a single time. In nucleotides, the CDR3 is TGTGCCAGCAGCCGCCCGACGTTGGAGGATACGCAGTATTTT. Its translation is CASSRPTLEDTQYF. This chain connects TRBV7-6 to TRBJ2-3, with D uncertain. The CDR3 is 14 amino acids. The V gene lost 5 bases and the J gene lost 6 bases, with 15 bases spanning the gap. CDR1 and CDR2 (germline): SGHVS, FNYEAQ.

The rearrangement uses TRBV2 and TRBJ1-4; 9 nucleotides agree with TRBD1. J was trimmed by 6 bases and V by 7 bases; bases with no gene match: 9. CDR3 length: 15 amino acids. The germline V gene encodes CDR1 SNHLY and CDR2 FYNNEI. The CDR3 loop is CASTHMRDRDEKLFF. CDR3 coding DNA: TGTGCCAGCACCCACATGAGGGACAGGGATGAAAAACTGTTTTTT.

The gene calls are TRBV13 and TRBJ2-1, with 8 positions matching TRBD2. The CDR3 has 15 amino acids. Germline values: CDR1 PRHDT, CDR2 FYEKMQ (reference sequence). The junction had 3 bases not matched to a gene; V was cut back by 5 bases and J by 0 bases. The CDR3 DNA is TGTGCCAGCAGCAACGGGGGGGGCTCCTACAATGAGCAGTTCTTC. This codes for CASSNGGGSYNEQFF.

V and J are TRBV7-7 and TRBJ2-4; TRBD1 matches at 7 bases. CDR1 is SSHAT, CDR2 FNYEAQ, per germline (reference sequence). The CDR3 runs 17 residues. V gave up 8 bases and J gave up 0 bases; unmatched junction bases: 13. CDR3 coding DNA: TGTGCCAGCCGGAATTTACACAGGGGCCTAGCCAAAAACATTCAGTACTTC. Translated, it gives CASRNLHRGLAKNIQYF. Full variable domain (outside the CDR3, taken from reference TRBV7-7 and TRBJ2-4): GAGVSQSPRYKVTKRGQDVTLRCDPISSHATLYWYQQALGQGPEFLTYFNYEAQPDKSGLPSDRFSAERPEGSISTLTIQRTEQRDSAMYRCASRNLHRGLAKNIQYFGAGTRLSVL.

Written as DNA, the CDR3 is TGCACCAGCAGGCCCCTCGTCGTAGCTTTCTTT. Translation gives CTSRPLVVAFF. The chain links TRBV1 to TRBJ1-1. TRBV1 is a documented pseudogene. The CDR3 spans 11 residues.

CDR3 in amino acids: CASSGGGVQPQHF. CDR3 in DNA: TGTGCCAGCAGTGGAGGGGGCGTTCAGCCCCAGCATTTT. The chain combines TRBV2 with TRBJ1-5; TRBD1 matches at 7 bases. The length of the CDR3 is 13 residues. V shed 4 bases and J 6 bases; nucleotides not matched to a gene: 3. The germline V gene has CDR1 SNHLY and CDR2 FYNNEI.

The DNA for the CDR3 is TGCGCCAGCAGCCAAGCTTGGAGTAGTAACAATGAGCAGTTCTTC. It is translated as CASSQAWSSNNEQFF. The rearrangement links TRBV4-1 to TRBJ2-1; D remains unclear. Germline V gene lookup returns CDR1 MGHRA and CDR2 YSYEKL. Trimming left V 1 base short and J 5 bases short, with 12 bases between. This CDR3 has 15 amino acids.

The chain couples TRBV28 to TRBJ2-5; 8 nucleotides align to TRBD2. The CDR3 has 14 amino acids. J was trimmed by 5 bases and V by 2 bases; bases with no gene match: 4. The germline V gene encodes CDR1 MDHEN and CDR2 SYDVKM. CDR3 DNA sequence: TGTGCCAGCAGTTTACAAGGCGGGGGGGAGACCCAGTACTTC. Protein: CASSLQGGGETQYF.

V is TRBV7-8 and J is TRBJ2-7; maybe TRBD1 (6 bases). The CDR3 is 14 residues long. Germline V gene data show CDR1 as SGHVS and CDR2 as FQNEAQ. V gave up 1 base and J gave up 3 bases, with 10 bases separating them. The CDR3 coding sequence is TGTGCCAGCAGCTTAGGTGAGACAGGCTACGAGCAGTACTTC. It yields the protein CASSLGETGYEQYF.

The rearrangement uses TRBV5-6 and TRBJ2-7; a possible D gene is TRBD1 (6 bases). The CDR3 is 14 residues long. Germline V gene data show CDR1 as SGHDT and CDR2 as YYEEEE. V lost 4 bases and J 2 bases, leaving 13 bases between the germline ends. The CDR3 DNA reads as TGTGCCAGCAGCATGGGACATACTACCTACGAGCAGTACTTC. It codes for CASSMGHTTYEQYF.

The chain's CDR3 is CATDNYGYTF. CDR3 nucleotides: TGTGCCACGGATAACTATGGCTACACCTTC. The genes are TRBV6-5 and TRBJ1-2; no clear D. Trimming left V 10 bases short and J 1 base short, with 4 bases between. CDR1 and CDR2 (germline): MNHEY, SVGAGI. CDR3 size: 10 residues.